What follows are 20 T cell receptor beta chains derived from one specimen sequenced in a study of T cell repertoires in aging, cancer and after chemotherapy. Peripheral blood genomic DNA, not sorted cells or RNA, was the template. TRB rearrangements spanning V, D and J were amplified using mixed TRB-A/B primers. TCRdb re-called the multiplex PCR reads through MiXCR, storing one row per CDR3 protein. Of 2,500 to 3,500 distinct CDR3 sequences listed, more than 30% are singletons. Specimen: blood. The receptor source for this set is a human donor with a solid tumor.

V gene TRBV5-4 combines with J gene TRBJ2-7, with TRBD2 matching 9 bases. Germline V gives CDR1 SGHNT, CDR2 YYREEE (reference sequence). V lost 0 bases, J lost 5 bases, and 12 bases stayed unmatched. CDR3 length: 17 amino acids. For the CDR3, the DNA is TGTGCCAGCAGCTTGGGTTCAGCGGGGGGCGCTAAGCACGAGCAGTACTTC. Protein product: CASSLGSAGGAKHEQYF. Looking up the rest from reference TRBV5-4 and TRBJ2-7 gives the full variable domain: ETGVTQSPTHLIKTRGQQVTLRCSSQSGHNTVSWYQQALGQGPQFIFQYYREEENGRGNFPPRFSGLQFPNYSSELNVNALELDDSALYLCASSLGSAGGAKHEQYFGPGTRLTVT.

By proportion, this clonotype is medium-sized (0.01 to 0.1%). The rearrangement links TRBV6-5 to TRBJ1-5; no clear D. The V end lost 8 bases, the J end lost 0 bases, and 8 bases lay between the germline ends. This CDR3 region has 13 residues. Germline lookup yields CDR1 MNHEY and CDR2 SVGAGI. This CDR3 is CASVQNSNQPQHF. The CDR3 coding sequence is TGTGCCAGCGTCCAGAATAGCAATCAGCCCCAGCATTTT.

Turning to this clonotype: A much larger clone lies a single base off, so this may be a read error. The genes are TRBV19 and TRBJ2-7, with 8 positions matching TRBD1. Per the germline V gene, CDR1 is LNHDA and CDR2 is SQIVND (reference sequence). The CDR3 extends over 13 amino acids. CDR3 coding DNA: TGTGCCAGTAGTACGACAGGGGTATACGAGCATTACTTC. Protein product: CASSTTGVYEHYF.

This clonotype was counted between two and nine times. J is TRBJ2-5 and V is TRBV7-6; TRBD2 might be the D (7 bases). This CDR3 has 16 amino acids. Trimming left V 4 bases short and J 2 bases short, with 17 bases between. Germline assignment: CDR1 SGHVS and CDR2 FNYEAQ. CDR3 coding DNA: TGTGCCAGCAGCTCCCAAGTCGGGGGGCGACAAGAGACCCAGTACTTC. Its translation: CASSSQVGGRQETQYF. Full variable domain (outside the CDR3, taken from reference TRBV7-6 and TRBJ2-5): GAGVSQSPRYKVTKRGQDVALRCDPISGHVSLYWYRQALGQGPEFLTYFNYEAQQDKSGLPNDRFSAERPEGSISTLTIQRTEQRDSAMYRCASSSQVGGRQETQYFGPGTRLLVL.

The rearrangement joins TRBV5-1 to TRBJ1-3; D call uncertain. Trimming removed 1 base at V and 1 base at J, with 6 bases between. Germline loops: CDR1 SGHRS, CDR2 YFSETQ. The CDR3 is made up of 14 amino acids. CDR3 sequence (DNA): TGCGCCAGCAGCTTGAAGGAATCTGGAAACACCATATATTTT. Translated, it gives CASSLKESGNTIYF.

The chain couples TRBV18 to TRBJ2-4, with D perhaps matching TRBD2 (6 bases). CDR3 size: 13 residues. Deletions cut 3 bases from V and 3 bases from J, with 6 bases between. The germline V gene encodes CDR1 KGHSH and CDR2 LQKENI. The CDR3 region is CASSPEGKNIQYF. The CDR3 DNA is TGTGCCAGCTCACCGGAGGGCAAAAACATTCAGTACTTC.

This clonotype has more than one count but fewer than ten. The CDR3 protein is CASSSYTSSGNTIYF. The CDR3 DNA follows: TGTGCCAGCAGTTCCTACACGAGCTCTGGAAACACCATATATTTT. The chain employs TRBV27 and TRBJ1-3; unclear D gene. Germline CDR1 MNHEY, CDR2 SMNVEV (reference sequence). This CDR3 has 15 residues. Trimming took off 4 bases at V and 0 bases at J, with 10 bases between the two ends.

This clonotype came up a few times. The V call is TRBV19, the J call TRBJ1-4; no clear D gene. This CDR3 comprises 16 residues. Trimming shortened V by 1 base and J by 3 bases, and 12 bases separated the two germline ends. Per the germline V gene, CDR1 is LNHDA and CDR2 is SQIVND (reference sequence). CDR3 DNA sequence: TGTGCCAGTAGTATAGGAGCCGGTGGATCTAATGAAAAACTGTTTTTT. This translates into CASSIGAGGSNEKLFF.

This clonotype was seen a single time. Germline and junction disagree at one end, which may indicate a read error. This chain's CDR3 is CASSQAQGAGYEQYF. DNA for the CDR3: TGCGCCAGCAGCCAAGCCCAGGGGGCAGGCTACGAGCAGTACTTC. The rearrangement joins TRBV5-4 to TRBJ2-7; 8 nucleotides match TRBD1. CDR3 size: 15 residues. Germline V lookup: CDR1 SGHNT, CDR2 YYREEE (reference sequence). Full variable domain (rest looked up from reference TRBV5-4 and TRBJ2-7): ETGVTQSPTHLIKTRGQQVTLRCSSQSGHNTVSWYQQALGQGPQFIFQYYREEENGRGNFPPRFSGLQFPNYSSELNVNALELDDSALYLCASSQAQGAGYEQYFGPGTRLTVT.

This clonotype was seen a few times. The chain carries TRBV18 and TRBJ1-5, with D possibly being TRBD1 (5 bases). The germline V gene encodes CDR1 KGHSH and CDR2 LQKENI. V lost 3 bases, J lost 3 bases, and 24 bases lay in between. This CDR3 is 19 amino acids long. CDR3: CASSPLPSSGRANNQPQHF. The CDR3, as DNA: TGTGCCAGCTCACCGTTGCCTTCTTCGGGACGAGCTAACAATCAGCCCCAGCATTTT.

This clonotype was detected a few times. The chain recombines TRBV14 with TRBJ2-3; D tentatively fits TRBD1 or TRBD2 (5 bases each). Germline CDR1 reads SGHDN; CDR2 reads FVKESK. The CDR3 loop spans 15 amino acids. V was pared by 6 bases and J by 0 bases, with 13 bases between. CDR3 in DNA: TGTGCCAGCAGTCAACGGGGACCCAGCACAGATACGCAGTATTTT. Translating gives CASSQRGPSTDTQYF.

This clonotype was recorded only once. The chain has TRBV2 and TRBJ2-1; TRBD1 matches 7 bases. V trimming: 6 bases; J trimming: 10 bases; junction bases outside the gene matches: 3. The CDR3 loop spans 11 amino acids. The germline CDR1 and CDR2 sequences are SNHLY and FYNNEI. CDR3 in amino acids: CASSGDREQFF. Here the CDR3 DNA reads TGTGCCAGCAGCGGGGACAGAGAGCAGTTCTTC.

This clonotype was counted a few times. The chain uses TRBV5-4 and TRBJ1-5, with 12 bases aligning to TRBD1. CDR3 length equals 15 residues. From germline, CDR1 is SGHNT and CDR2 YYREEE (reference sequence). V shed 5 bases, J shed 8 bases, and the junction held 8 bases outside the gene matches. CDR3: CASSHGGQGAKPQHF. The CDR3 coding sequence is TGTGCCAGCAGTCATGGGGGACAGGGGGCCAAGCCCCAGCATTTT. Combining the CDR3 with reference TRBV5-4 and TRBJ1-5 gives the whole variable domain ETGVTQSPTHLIKTRGQQVTLRCSSQSGHNTVSWYQQALGQGPQFIFQYYREEENGRGNFPPRFSGLQFPNYSSELNVNALELDDSALYLCASSHGGQGAKPQHFGDGTRLSIL.

The chain uses TRBV20-1 and TRBJ1-3; D remains unclear. Looked up from germline, CDR1 is DFQATT and CDR2 is SNEGSKA (reference sequence). The V and J ends lost 3 bases and 0 bases respectively, with 6 bases between them. The CDR3 consists of 13 residues. This chain's CDR3 is CSARTNSGNTIYF. DNA of the CDR3: TGCAGTGCTAGGACAAACTCTGGAAACACCATATATTTT.

As to this clonotype: A much larger clone is a single base away; this may be a read error. The chain carries TRBV5-6 and TRBJ1-2; D is possibly TRBD1 (6 bases). The CDR3 spans 13 residues. Germline lookup yields CDR1 SGHDT and CDR2 YYEEEE. CDR3 residues: CDSSPPSDSGYTF. In DNA, the CDR3 is TGTGACAGCAGCCCCCCCTCGGACAGTGGCTACACCTTC.

This clonotype was observed a few times. The rearrangement links TRBV12-3 or TRBV12-4 to TRBJ2-1, with D possibly being TRBD2 (5 bases). The germline V and J ends were trimmed by 3 bases and 0 bases, with 9 bases remaining between them. The CDR3 loop spans 15 amino acids. The CDR3 DNA is TGTGCCAGCAGTTTGGGAGAAAGCTCCTACAATGAGCAGTTCTTC. Its translation: CASSLGESSYNEQFF.

The rearrangement uses TRBV7-2 and TRBJ2-3, with 15 bases fitting TRBD2. Unmatched junction bases numbered 4, after V lost 5 bases and J lost 1 base. The length of the CDR3 is 17 residues. Looked up from germline, CDR1 is SGHTA and CDR2 is FQGNSA. The CDR3 DNA follows: TGTGCCAGCAGCGGACTAGCGGGGGGGCTTGGCACAGATACGCAGTATTTT. Amino acid sequence: CASSGLAGGLGTDTQYF.

This clonotype was found once. The chain carries TRBV11-2 and TRBJ1-2; TRBD1 is a possible D gene (6 bases). This CDR3 is built from 15 residues. Germline V CDR1 and CDR2: SGHAT, FQNNGV. Trimming shortened V by 5 bases and J by 7 bases, and 20 bases separated the two germline ends. CDR3: CASSPQTGNLGGYTF. Here the CDR3 DNA reads TGTGCCAGCAGCCCTCAAACAGGGAACCTTGGTGGCTACACCTTC. Full variable domain (rest looked up from reference TRBV11-2 and TRBJ1-2): EAGVAQSPRYKIIEKRQSVAFWCNPISGHATLYWYQQILGQGPKLLIQFQNNGVVDDSQLPKDRFSAERLKGVDSTLKIQPAKLEDSAVYLCASSPQTGNLGGYTFGSGTRLTVV.

The V gene is TRBV4-3, the J gene TRBJ2-7; possible D gene TRBD1, 5 bases. Germline V lookup: CDR1 LGHNA, CDR2 YSLEER. V was shortened by 1 base and J by 3 bases, with 13 bases between the two germline ends. There are 15 residues in the CDR3. CDR3 DNA: TGCGCCAGCAGCCAAGTTCTAGGGGCCCTCTACGAGCAGTACTTC. Protein sequence: CASSQVLGALYEQYF.

Details on this clonotype: A much larger clonotype is one base distant, so this may be a read error. V usage is TRBV5-6 and J usage is TRBJ2-7; tentative D call: TRBD1 (6 bases). V shed 7 bases and J shed 4 bases, with 24 bases lying between them. This CDR3 has 16 amino acids. CDR1 and CDR2 from the germline V gene are SGHDT and YYEEEE. The DNA for the CDR3 is TGTGCCAGCTCACCTTGGGGACATGGCGGCTCATACGAGCAGTACGTC. Encoded protein: CASSPWGHGGSYEQYV.